A selection of T cell receptor beta chains follows, all from one sample in a study of blood T cell repertoires in COVID-19. Assay used: immunoSEQ multiplex PCR; TCRdb lists only in-frame clones, some missing. The sample records about 130,000 clones, about 76% being singletons. Sequenced sample: peripheral blood. The receptor source for this set is a woman aged 70-85 years with COVID-19, enrolled during active disease. Each CDR3 is given with its conserved first and last residue. A D gene is named only where the DNA matches it firmly. Clone size, where shown, is once, few, many, or a class for clones that have expanded.

d_call	v_call	clone_size	j_call	cdr3_nt	cdr3_aa
TRBD2	TRBV5-1	.	TRBJ2-1	TGCGCCAGCAGCTTCCCCCGGGACTACCAACGTTCAAGCTCCTACAATGAGCAGTTCTTC	CASSFPRDYQRSSSYNEQFF
TRBD1	TRBV7-2	.	TRBJ1-6	TGTGCCAGCAGCAACCTCCGGGACAGCCTATATTCACCCCTCCACTTT	CASSNLRDSLYSPLHF
.	TRBV20-1	.	TRBJ2-3	TGCAGTGCTAGTAAACAGAGCACAGATACGCAGTATTTT	CSASKQSTDTQYF
TRBD2	TRBV10-3	.	TRBJ2-5	TGTGCCACTCGGACGGGAGGGGAGACCCAGTACTTC	CATRTGGETQYF
TRBD1	TRBV3-1/TRBV3-2	.	TRBJ1-5	TGTGCCAGCAGCCCGGGGACAGGGGTCCCCAGCAATCAGCCCCAGCATTTT	CASSPGTGVPSNQPQHF
.	TRBV7-2	once	TRBJ2-6	TGTGCCAGCAGCACAAGGGGTCTCTCTGGGGCCAACGTCCTGACTTTC	CASSTRGLSGANVLTF
.	TRBV6-5	few	TRBJ1-4	TGTGCCAGCAGTTACTCCGTACGAGAGAATGAAAAACTGTTTTTT	CASSYSVRENEKLFF
.	TRBV5-1	.	TRBJ2-3	TGCGCCAGCAGCTTGGGGACAGGCGGGAACACAGATACGCAGTATTTT	CASSLGTGGNTDTQYF
TRBD1	TRBV4-1	few	TRBJ1-2	TGCGCCAGCAGCCAGCTCCGGGACAGGGTACCTAGCTACACCTTC	CASSQLRDRVPSYTF
.	TRBV7-2	.	TRBJ2-1	TGTGCCAGCAGCTCTCGGGACATTTCCTACAATGAGCAGTTCTTC	CASSSRDISYNEQFF
TRBD1	TRBV19	.	TRBJ1-6	TGTGCCAGTAGTGTCGTGACAGGGGGTAGTAGTTCACCCCTCCACTTT	CASSVVTGGSSSPLHF
TRBD1	TRBV3-1/TRBV3-2	.	TRBJ2-6	TGTGCCAGCAGCACCCCAGGGGGCCTAGGGGCCAACGTCCTGACTTTC	CASSTPGGLGANVLTF
.	TRBV11-3	.	TRBJ1-1	TGTGCCAGCAGCTTAGGTTTAGCTAACACTGAAGCTTTCTTT	CASSLGLANTEAFF
.	TRBV30	.	TRBJ1-2	TGTGCCTGGAAAGCCTCCGATGGCTTC	CAWKASDGF
.	TRBV4-1	.	TRBJ1-1	TGCGCCAGCAGCCTTCAGGAGAACACTGAAGCTTTCTTT	CASSLQENTEAFF
.	TRBV11-2	.	TRBJ1-2	TGTGCCAGCAGCTTAGCAGGGTTCGGAGGCTACACCTTC	CASSLAGFGGYTF
.	TRBV25-1	.	TRBJ1-2	TGTGCCAGCAGTGATCAAATTACAGGGAATGGCTACACCTTC	CASSDQITGNGYTF
.	TRBV6-6	.	TRBJ2-7	TGTGCCAGCAGCCACAGAGAACTAGGGCGCTACGAGCAGTACTTC	CASSHRELGRYEQYF
.	TRBV19	few	TRBJ1-4	TGTGCCGCGCAGGGTGCAACTAATGAAAAACTGTTTTTT	CAAQGATNEKLFF
.	TRBV6-6	.	TRBJ2-7	TGTGCCAGCAGTCGACAGGAATCCTACGAGCAGTACTTC	CASSRQESYEQYF
TRBD1	TRBV28	.	TRBJ2-7	TGTGCCAGCAGTTCCGACAGGGCCCCCTCCTACGAGCAGTACTTC	CASSSDRAPSYEQYF
TRBD1	TRBV19	few	TRBJ1-1	TGTGCCAGTAACCCGGGACAGCTGAACACTGAAGCTTTCTTT	CASNPGQLNTEAFF
.	TRBV3-1/TRBV3-2	.	TRBJ1-5	TGTGCCAGCAGCCGAGGAGGGAATCAGCCCCAGCATTTT	CASSRGGNQPQHF
TRBD2	TRBV28	.	TRBJ2-3	TGTGCCAGCAGCTTAGCGGGAGAAAGCACAGATACGCAGTATTTT	CASSLAGESTDTQYF
TRBD1	TRBV7-6	.	TRBJ1-5	TGTGCCAGCAGCTTAGGGGACAGGGGGAATCAGCCCCAGCATTTT	CASSLGDRGNQPQHF
.	TRBV11-2	few	TRBJ1-1	TGTGCCAGCCGCGCCGGGGGGGGCTGGGGACGGGTGCACACTGAAGCTTTCTTT	CASRAGGGWGRVHTEAFF
.	TRBV19	.	TRBJ1-1	TGTGCCAGTAGCCCGCTGGGGAGCTCCACTGAAGCTTTCTTT	CASSPLGSSTEAFF
.	TRBV7-9	.	TRBJ2-4	TGTGCCAGCAGCTTAGGGCCCCCACAGGGAATGCAGAACATTCAGTACTTC	CASSLGPPQGMQNIQYF
.	TRBV6-5	.	TRBJ1-4	TGTGCCAGCGCTCCGGGACTTAATGAAAAACTGTTTTTT	CASAPGLNEKLFF
TRBD1	TRBV25-1	.	TRBJ2-2	TGTGCCAGCAGGGTAGGACAGGGGAACACCGGGGAGCTGTTTTTT	CASRVGQGNTGELFF
TRBD1	TRBV11-2	.	TRBJ1-6	TGTGCCAGCAGCTTAGAGGGGACAGGAGGTTACGCACCCCTCCACTTT	CASSLEGTGGYAPLHF
TRBD1	TRBV7-2	once	TRBJ1-5	TGTGCCAGCAGCTGGACAGGAATCCCCAATCAGCCCCAGCATTTT	CASSWTGIPNQPQHF
TRBD2	TRBV5-4	once	TRBJ2-7	TGTGCCAGCAGCTTGTTAACTAGCGGAGCCAGGGAGCAGTACTTC	CASSLLTSGAREQYF
TRBD1	TRBV14	.	TRBJ2-7	TGTGCCAGCAGCCAAGGCAGGGGGATTCTAGGCTTC	CASSQGRGILGF